What follows are 7 T cell receptor beta chains derived from one specimen sequenced in a study of cytomegalovirus exposure and HLA in healthy donors. The PCR had 60 Vbeta and 13 Jbeta primers. TCRdb's table, derived via immunoSEQ multiplex PCR, lists solely in-frame clones and lacks some. The repertoire holds about 180,000 clones, roughly 87% seen once, with over 1.5% in the top ten. Input material: PBMCs. The origin of the receptors is a man in his forties in good health and CMV-seronegative.

CDR3 DNA sequence: TGTGCCAGCAGCCAAGGGCAGGGTCGAGACACCGGGGAGCTGTTTTTT. It is translated as CASSQGQGRDTGELFF. The chain has TRBV4-2 and TRBJ2-2; tentative D call: TRBD1 (5 bases). The CDR3 extends over 16 amino acids. Trimming took off 1 base at V and 3 bases at J, with 12 bases between the two ends. The germline V gene has CDR1 LGHNA and CDR2 YNFKEQ.

The DNA for the CDR3 is TGCGCCAGGCACAGGGAATTGAATCAGCCCCAGCATTTT. Translating it yields CARHRELNQPQHF. V gene TRBV10-1 combines with J gene TRBJ1-5, with D perhaps matching TRBD1 (6 bases). The germline V gene has CDR1 WNHNN and CDR2 SYGVQD (reference sequence). Trimming took off 9 bases at V and 4 bases at J, with 13 bases between the two ends. The CDR3 extends over 13 amino acids.

The chain uses TRBV6-5 and TRBJ2-1; the D gene is possibly TRBD2 (7 bases). V was clipped by 6 bases and J by 14 bases, with 23 bases between them. The germline CDR1 and CDR2 sequences are MNHEY and SVGAGI. CDR3 length equals 14 residues. The chain's CDR3 is CASSRGGAGIEEFF. CDR3 bases: TGTGCCAGCAGCCGAGGGGGGGCGGGGATCGAAGAGTTCTTC.

In DNA, the CDR3 is TGTGCCAGTAGTGTTTGGAGTTCCGGGGTCCAGCCCCAGCATTTT. Its protein is CASSVWSSGVQPQHF. The chain joins TRBV19 to TRBJ1-5; D not certain. CDR3 length equals 15 residues. Per the germline V gene, CDR1 is LNHDA and CDR2 is SQIVND (reference sequence). The V and J ends lost 5 bases and 7 bases respectively, with 18 bases between them.

This chain joins TRBV30 and TRBJ2-7, with D possibly being TRBD2 (6 bases). This CDR3 has 13 amino acids. Per the germline V gene, CDR1 is GTSNPN and CDR2 is SVGIG (reference sequence). V lost 6 bases and J lost 2, with 14 bases in between. For the CDR3, the DNA is TGTGCCTGTACTAGCCTGTCTACCTACGAGCAGTACTTC. Translated: CACTSLSTYEQYF.

The chain couples TRBV5-6 to TRBJ2-5, with D possibly matching TRBD1 (5 bases). The length of the CDR3 is 17 residues. The V and J ends lost 1 base and 5 bases respectively, with 21 bases between them. The germline CDR1 and CDR2 sequences are SGHDT and YYEEEE. The CDR3, as DNA: TGTGCCAGCAGCTTGTTGTTGGACACCCTCAACAGGGAGACCCAGTACTTC. Its protein is CASSLLLDTLNRETQYF.

This clone was seen a handful of times. The chain joins TRBV5-1 to TRBJ2-7; TRBD2 aligns across 10 bases. This CDR3 contains 16 residues. Germline V gene lookup returns CDR1 SGHRS and CDR2 YFSETQ. The junction had 8 bases not matched to a gene; V was cut back by 3 bases and J by 2 bases. The CDR3 is CASSSYSSGGPYEQYF. The DNA for the CDR3 is TGCGCCAGCAGCTCGTACTCTAGCGGGGGACCCTACGAGCAGTACTTC. The full variable domain, its missing parts supplied by reference TRBV5-1 and TRBJ2-7, is KAGVTQTPRYLIKTRGQQVTLSCSPISGHRSVSWYQQTPGQGLQFLFEYFSETQRNKGNFPGRFSGRQFSNSRSEMNVSTLELGDSALYLCASSSYSSGGPYEQYFGPGTRLTVT.